Below, 17 T cell receptor beta chains from the same sample are listed, as sequenced in a study of shared clonotypes between healthy human individuals. The assay was immunoSEQ multiplex PCR, and TCRdb's table has in-frame clones only and misses some. Of about 2.4 million clones in the sample, approximately 93% were seen once. Sequenced: naive CD4+ T cells from PBMCs. This sample's subset: CD45RA+ positively selected. Every receptor here comes from a man between 18 and 29 years old in good health. Some clones in this sample may be carry-over from other donors' samples.

The J gene is TRBJ2-5, the V gene TRBV19; 13 bases align to TRBD2. The CDR3 has 17 residues. Unmatched junction bases numbered 11, after V lost 10 bases and J lost 0 bases. Germline CDR1 LNHDA, CDR2 SQIVND (reference sequence). In DNA form, the CDR3 reads TGTGCCACTAAACCCGGGACTAGCGGGAAGTACCAAGAGACCCAGTACTTC. Translation: CATKPGTSGKYQETQYF. The complete variable domain, with remaining parts taken from reference TRBV19 and TRBJ2-5, reads DGGITQSPKYLFRKEGQNVTLSCEQNLNHDAMYWYRQDPGQGLRLIYYSQIVNDFQKGDIAEGYSVSREKKESFPLTVTSAQKNPTAFYLCATKPGTSGKYQETQYFGPGTRLLVL.

V is TRBV28 and J is TRBJ2-4; D gene unclear. This CDR3 is built from 15 residues. Trimming took 6 bases from V and 0 from J, leaving 12 bases between them. Germline V gives CDR1 MDHEN, CDR2 SYDVKM. The CDR3, as DNA: TGTGCCAGCAGACCCGAGACGGTAGCCAAAAACATTCAGTACTTC. Translated, it gives CASRPETVAKNIQYF.

The genes are TRBV18 and TRBJ2-1; 8 positions agree with TRBD2. With 8 bases clipped from V and 0 bases from J, the junction kept 15 bases outside the gene matches. CDR1 KGHSH and CDR2 LQKENI come from the germline V gene. The CDR3 has 18 residues. CDR3 amino acids: CASPSFKAGGSSYNEQFF. DNA for the CDR3: TGTGCCAGCCCCTCATTCAAGGCGGGAGGTTCCTCCTACAATGAGCAGTTCTTC.

J is TRBJ2-7 and V is TRBV7-2, with 8 positions matching TRBD1. The CDR3 is made up of 14 amino acids. V was clipped by 2 bases and J by 4 bases; unmatched bases: 4. CDR1 is SGHTA, CDR2 FQGNSA, per germline. CDR3: CASSLSTGVYEQYF. CDR3 nucleotide sequence: TGTGCCAGCAGCTTATCGACAGGGGTGTACGAGCAGTACTTC.

The V and J genes are TRBV9 and TRBJ2-5, with 7 bases fitting TRBD2. The germline V gene has CDR1 SGDLS and CDR2 YYNGEE. The CDR3 has 14 amino acids. J lost 5 bases, V lost 2 bases, and 6 bases had no gene match. CDR3 sequence: CASSVRDYHETQYF. The DNA of the CDR3 is TGTGCCAGCAGCGTGCGGGACTATCATGAGACCCAGTACTTC.

This sequence joins TRBV11-2 and TRBJ1-3, with D unclear. The V and J ends lost 7 bases and 5 bases respectively, with 12 bases between them. CDR1 is SGHAT, CDR2 FQNNGV, per germline. The CDR3 has 13 residues. Here the CDR3 DNA reads TGTGCCAGCACCCCATCGAACCGAAACACCATATATTTT. This sequence encodes CASTPSNRNTIYF.

The chain is built from TRBV4-1 and TRBJ2-7; perhaps TRBD2 as D (6 bases). Trimming removed 2 bases from V and 3 bases from J, with 14 bases in between. The CDR3 totals 15 residues. In germline, CDR1 is MGHRA, CDR2 YSYEKL. CDR3 in DNA: TGCGCCAGCAGCCAAACCGGGACTGTGGGCTACGAGCAGTACTTC. Translating gives CASSQTGTVGYEQYF.

The gene calls are TRBV11-2 and TRBJ2-7, with TRBD2 as a possible D gene (5 bases). Germline V lookup: CDR1 SGHAT, CDR2 FQNNGV. There are 14 residues in the CDR3. V lost 5 bases and J 2 bases, leaving 13 bases between the germline ends. The CDR3 DNA sequence: TGTGCCAGCAGCAAACCGGGGAACCCCTACGAGCAGTACTTC. Encoded protein: CASSKPGNPYEQYF.

The chain recombines TRBV30 with TRBJ2-7; tentative D call: TRBD1 (6 bases). The CDR3 consists of 12 residues. Trimming removed 6 bases at V and 0 bases at J, with 9 bases between. Germline CDR1 GTSNPN, CDR2 SVGIG (reference sequence). The CDR3 region is CACTGYSYEQYF. CDR3 DNA sequence: TGTGCCTGTACAGGGTACTCCTACGAGCAGTACTTC.

Turning to this clone: The sample contains more than one DNA sequence encoding this CDR3. This chain links TRBV28 with TRBJ1-2; maybe TRBD1 (6 bases). Trimming took 7 bases from V and 5 from J, leaving 14 bases between them. Per the germline V gene, CDR1 is MDHEN and CDR2 is SYDVKM. The length of the CDR3 is 13 residues. DNA for the CDR3: TGTGCCAGCAACACCGGGGGCAGTTATGGCTACACCTTC. Translating gives CASNTGGSYGYTF.

The chain uses TRBV28 and TRBJ1-2; D possibly corresponds to TRBD1 (5 bases). The CDR3 is 18 residues long. The V and J ends lost 5 bases and 1 base respectively, with 23 bases between them. Germline V gives CDR1 MDHEN, CDR2 SYDVKM. The CDR3, as DNA: TGTGCCAGCAGTCTTCAAAGGGGCAGTTTCGCTGGTAACTATGGCTACACCTTC. This translates into CASSLQRGSFAGNYGYTF.

The chain employs TRBV5-4 and TRBJ1-1; 8 bases agree with TRBD1. The germline CDR1 and CDR2 sequences are SGHNT and YYREEE (reference sequence). The CDR3 totals 15 residues. The V gene end was trimmed by 4 bases and the J gene end by 4 bases; junction bases not matched to a gene: 9. The CDR3 region is CASSTETGAATEAFF. The CDR3 bases are TGTGCCAGCAGCACAGAGACAGGGGCGGCCACTGAAGCTTTCTTT.

This clone was counted between two and nine times. Other DNA sequences in the sample encode the same CDR3. The chain links TRBV28 to TRBJ1-2; 7 nucleotides line up with TRBD1. This CDR3 comprises 13 residues. Unmatched junction bases numbered 4, after V lost 8 bases and J lost 1 base. Germline loops: CDR1 MDHEN, CDR2 SYDVKM. Here the CDR3 reads CASSRDSNYGYTF. DNA of the CDR3: TGTGCCAGCTCCCGGGACAGTAACTATGGCTACACCTTC.

For this clone: The same CDR3 can be traced to other DNA sequences in this sample. The V call is TRBV28, the J call TRBJ1-3; perhaps TRBD1 as D (5 bases). Germline values: CDR1 MDHEN, CDR2 SYDVKM. Trimming took 1 base from V and 4 from J, leaving 8 bases between them. The CDR3 has 14 residues. The CDR3 DNA sequence: TGTGCCAGCAGTTTATCCGGGGCGGGAAACACCATATATTTT. Translating it yields CASSLSGAGNTIYF.

The chain links TRBV25-1 to TRBJ2-5; the D gene is possibly TRBD2 (6 bases). This CDR3 has 15 amino acids. V was shortened by 5 bases and J by 2 bases, with 15 bases between the two germline ends. Per germline, CDR1 MGHDK and CDR2 SYGVNS. The CDR3 spells CASSRGTAGQETQYF. The CDR3 region has the DNA TGTGCCAGCAGTCGGGGGACGGCGGGGCAAGAGACCCAGTACTTC.

The chain couples TRBV4-3 to TRBJ1-5; D remains unclear. The germline CDR1 and CDR2 sequences are LGHNA and YSLEER. The CDR3 covers 15 residues. Trimming removed 0 bases at V and 2 bases at J, with 8 bases between. For the CDR3, the DNA is TGCGCCAGCAGCCAAGAACGGCGAGGCAATCAGCCCCAGCATTTT. This translates into CASSQERRGNQPQHF.

V is TRBV6-1 and J is TRBJ2-7, with 7 bases matching TRBD2. The CDR3 is 14 residues long. Unmatched junction bases numbered 7, after V lost 5 bases and J lost 3 bases. Germline V lookup: CDR1 MNHNS, CDR2 SASEGT. The CDR3 loop is CASSFSGNNYEQYF. DNA of the CDR3: TGTGCCAGCAGTTTCAGCGGGAACAACTACGAGCAGTACTTC.